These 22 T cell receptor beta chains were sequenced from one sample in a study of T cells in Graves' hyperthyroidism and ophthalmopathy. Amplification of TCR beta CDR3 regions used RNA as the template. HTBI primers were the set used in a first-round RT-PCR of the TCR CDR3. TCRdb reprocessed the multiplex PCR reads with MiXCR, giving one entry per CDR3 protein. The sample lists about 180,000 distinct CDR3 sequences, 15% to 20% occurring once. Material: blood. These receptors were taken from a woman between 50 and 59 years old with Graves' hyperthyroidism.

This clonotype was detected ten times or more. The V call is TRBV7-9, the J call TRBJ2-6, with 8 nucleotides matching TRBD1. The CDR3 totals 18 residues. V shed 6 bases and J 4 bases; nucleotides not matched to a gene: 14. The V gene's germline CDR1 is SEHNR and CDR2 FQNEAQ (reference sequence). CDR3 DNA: TGTGCCAGCAGTTCGGTGGTCGCTCGGGACAGGGGGGCCAACGTCCTGACTTTC. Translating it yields CASSSVVARDRGANVLTF.

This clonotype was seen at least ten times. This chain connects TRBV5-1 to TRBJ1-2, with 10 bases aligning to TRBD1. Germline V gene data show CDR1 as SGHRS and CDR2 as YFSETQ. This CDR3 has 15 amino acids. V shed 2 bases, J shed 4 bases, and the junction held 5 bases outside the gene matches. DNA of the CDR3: TGCGCCAGCAGCTTTGGGACAGGGGACAGCTATGGCTACACCTTC. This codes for CASSFGTGDSYGYTF.

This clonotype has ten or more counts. The CDR3 loop reads CASSQGGQGRIPLHF. CDR3 nucleotides: TGTGCCAGCAGCCAAGGGGGTCAGGGACGAATACCCCTCCACTTT. The V and J genes are TRBV3-1 and TRBJ1-6, with D maybe TRBD1 (5 bases). V was trimmed by 1 base and J by 12 bases, leaving 16 bases between them. This CDR3 is 15 amino acids long. CDR1 is LGHDT and CDR2 is YNNKEL in the germline V gene (reference sequence).

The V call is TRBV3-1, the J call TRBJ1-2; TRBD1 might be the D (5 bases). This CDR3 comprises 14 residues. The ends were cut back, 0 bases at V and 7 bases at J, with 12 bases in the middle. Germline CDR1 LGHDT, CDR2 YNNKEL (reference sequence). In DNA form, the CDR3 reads TGTGCCAGCAGCCAAGAAGTTTCAGGGTTTGGCTACACCTTC. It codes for CASSQEVSGFGYTF.

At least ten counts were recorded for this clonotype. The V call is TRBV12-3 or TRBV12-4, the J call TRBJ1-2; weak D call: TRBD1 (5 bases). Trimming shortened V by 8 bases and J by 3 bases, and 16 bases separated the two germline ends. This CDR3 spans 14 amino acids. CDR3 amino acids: CASGDRLYHYGYTF. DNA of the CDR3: TGTGCCAGCGGGGACCGACTGTACCACTATGGCTACACCTTC.

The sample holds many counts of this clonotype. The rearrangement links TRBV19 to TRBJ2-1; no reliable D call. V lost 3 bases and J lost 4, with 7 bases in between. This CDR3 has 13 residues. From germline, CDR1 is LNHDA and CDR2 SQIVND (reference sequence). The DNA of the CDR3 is TGTGCCAGTAGTATTCGGGCGTACAATGAGCAGTTCTTC. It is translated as CASSIRAYNEQFF.

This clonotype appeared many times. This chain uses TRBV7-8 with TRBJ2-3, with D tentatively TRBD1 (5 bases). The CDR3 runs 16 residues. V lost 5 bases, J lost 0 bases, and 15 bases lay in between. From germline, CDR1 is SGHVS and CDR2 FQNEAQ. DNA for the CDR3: TGTGCCAGCAGCCTCCTAAGGGCAGGGAGCACAGATACGCAGTATTTT. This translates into CASSLLRAGSTDTQYF.

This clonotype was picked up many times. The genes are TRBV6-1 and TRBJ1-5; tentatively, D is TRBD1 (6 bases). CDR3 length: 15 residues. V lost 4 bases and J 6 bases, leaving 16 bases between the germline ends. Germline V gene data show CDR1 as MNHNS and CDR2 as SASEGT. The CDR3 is CASSAGGGNFQPQHF. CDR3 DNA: TGTGCCAGCAGTGCCGGGGGCGGCAATTTTCAGCCCCAGCATTTT.

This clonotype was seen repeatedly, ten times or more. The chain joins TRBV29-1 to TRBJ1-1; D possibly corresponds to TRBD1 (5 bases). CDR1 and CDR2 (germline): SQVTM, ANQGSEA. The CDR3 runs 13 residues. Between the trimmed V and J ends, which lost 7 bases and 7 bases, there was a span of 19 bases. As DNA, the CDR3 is TGCAGCGGAGACGGGGGACCTGGGGGTGAAGCTTTCTTT. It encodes CSGDGGPGGEAFF.

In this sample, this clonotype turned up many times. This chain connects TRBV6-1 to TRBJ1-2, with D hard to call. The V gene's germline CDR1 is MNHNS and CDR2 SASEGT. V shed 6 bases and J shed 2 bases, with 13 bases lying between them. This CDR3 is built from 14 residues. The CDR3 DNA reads TGTGCCAGCAGACCCTGGACGGTGAACTATGGCTACACCTTC. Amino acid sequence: CASRPWTVNYGYTF.

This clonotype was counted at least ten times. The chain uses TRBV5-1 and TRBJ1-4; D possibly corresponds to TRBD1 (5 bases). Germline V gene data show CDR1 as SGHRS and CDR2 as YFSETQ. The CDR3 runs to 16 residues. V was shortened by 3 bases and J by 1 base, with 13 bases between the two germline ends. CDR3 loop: CASSYGGAVTNEKLFF. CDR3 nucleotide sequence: TGCGCCAGCAGCTACGGCGGGGCGGTAACTAATGAAAAACTGTTTTTT.

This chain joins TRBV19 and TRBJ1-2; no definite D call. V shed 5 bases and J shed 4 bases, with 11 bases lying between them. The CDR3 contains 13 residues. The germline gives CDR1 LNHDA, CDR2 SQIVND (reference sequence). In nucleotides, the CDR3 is TGTGCCAGTAGTCCACAGCTTCTCTATGGCTACACCTTC. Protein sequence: CASSPQLLYGYTF.

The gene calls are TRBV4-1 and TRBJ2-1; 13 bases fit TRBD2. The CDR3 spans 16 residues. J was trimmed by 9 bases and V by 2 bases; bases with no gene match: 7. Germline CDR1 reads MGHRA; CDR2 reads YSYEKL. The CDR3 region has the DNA TGCGCCAGCAGCCAAAAACTAGCGGGGGGGCTGGGTGAGCAGTTCTTC. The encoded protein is CASSQKLAGGLGEQFF.

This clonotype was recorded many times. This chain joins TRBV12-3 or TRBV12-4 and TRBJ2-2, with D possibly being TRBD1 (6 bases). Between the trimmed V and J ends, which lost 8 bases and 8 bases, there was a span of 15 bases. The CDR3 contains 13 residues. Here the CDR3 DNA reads TGTGCCAGCCGAGGGGGTAAAGGGGGGGAGCTGTTTTTT. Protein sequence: CASRGGKGGELFF.

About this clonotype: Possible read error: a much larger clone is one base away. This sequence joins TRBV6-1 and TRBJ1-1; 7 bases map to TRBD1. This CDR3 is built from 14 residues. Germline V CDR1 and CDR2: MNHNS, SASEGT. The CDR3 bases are TGTGCCAGCAGTTTCCTACAGGGGAACACTGGAGCTTTCTTT. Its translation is CASSFLQGNTGAFF.

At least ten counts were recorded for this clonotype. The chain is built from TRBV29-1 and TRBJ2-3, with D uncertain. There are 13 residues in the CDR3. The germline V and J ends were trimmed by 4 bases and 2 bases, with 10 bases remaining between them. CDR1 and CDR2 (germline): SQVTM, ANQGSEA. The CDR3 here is CSVGFTPTDTQYF. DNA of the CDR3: TGCAGCGTTGGATTCACCCCCACAGATACGCAGTATTTT.

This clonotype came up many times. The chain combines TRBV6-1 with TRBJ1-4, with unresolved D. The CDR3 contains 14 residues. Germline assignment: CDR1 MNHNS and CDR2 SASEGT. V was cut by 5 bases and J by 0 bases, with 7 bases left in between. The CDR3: CASSSPATNEKLFF. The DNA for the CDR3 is TGTGCCAGCAGTTCTCCTGCAACTAATGAAAAACTGTTTTTT.

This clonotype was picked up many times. The CDR3 loop reads CASSFRGDIYYGYTF. The CDR3 DNA reads TGTGCCAGCAGTTTCAGGGGCGACATATACTATGGCTACACCTTC. The chain couples TRBV27 to TRBJ1-2, with a tentative D call TRBD1 (6 bases). The germline V and J ends were trimmed by 3 bases and 3 bases, with 14 bases remaining between them. This CDR3 is 15 amino acids long. CDR1 is MNHEY and CDR2 is SMNVEV in the germline V gene (reference sequence).

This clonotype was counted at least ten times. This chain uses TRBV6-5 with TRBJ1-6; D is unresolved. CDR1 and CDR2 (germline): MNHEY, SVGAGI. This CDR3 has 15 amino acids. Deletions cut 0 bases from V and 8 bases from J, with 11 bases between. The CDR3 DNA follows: TGTGCCAGCAGTTACTCGGGTGGGCGGTATTCACCCCTCCACTTT. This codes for CASSYSGGRYSPLHF.

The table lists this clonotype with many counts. CDR3 sequence: CASSTDRDYGYTF. The CDR3, as DNA: TGTGCCAGCAGTACGGACAGGGACTATGGCTACACCTTC. V and J are TRBV28 and TRBJ1-2, with TRBD1 matching 8 bases. The CDR3 loop spans 13 amino acids. The V and J ends lost 5 bases and 3 bases, in that order; junction bases with no gene match: 2. CDR1 is MDHEN, CDR2 SYDVKM, per germline.

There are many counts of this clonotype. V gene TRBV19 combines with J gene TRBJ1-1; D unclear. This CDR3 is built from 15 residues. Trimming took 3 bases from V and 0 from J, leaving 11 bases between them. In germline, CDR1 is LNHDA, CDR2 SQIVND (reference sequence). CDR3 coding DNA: TGTGCCAGTAGTATTTCATCACTTATGAACACTGAAGCTTTCTTT. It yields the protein CASSISSLMNTEAFF.

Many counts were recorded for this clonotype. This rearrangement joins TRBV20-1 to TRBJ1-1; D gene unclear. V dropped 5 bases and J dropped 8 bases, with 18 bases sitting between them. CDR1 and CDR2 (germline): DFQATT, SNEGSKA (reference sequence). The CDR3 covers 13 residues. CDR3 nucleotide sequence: TGCAGTGCTGGGTCGAGACTAGCTGCCGAAGCTTTCTTT. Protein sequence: CSAGSRLAAEAFF.